The sequence of this T cell receptor (beta chain) was determined in a study of post-analysis software for immune sequencing data. Study information: Recorded disease courses covered relapsing-remitting, secondary progressive and progressive-relapsing multiple sclerosis. Some patients had no subtype annotation.

Included in the TCR beta cDNA libraries were unique molecular identifiers. TCRdb passed the PCR reads through MiXCR, listing each CDR3 protein once. The sample records hundreds of thousands of distinct CDR3 sequences, roughly 27% being singletons. Study-level results: Compared with controls, patients had more of 4 or 5 TRBV segments, including TRBV5-6, TRBV5-1 and TRBV20-1.

The CDR3 is 15 residues long. The germline CDR1 and CDR2 sequences are DFQATT and SNEGSKA (reference sequence). V lost 6 bases to trimming and J lost 8 bases; unmatched junction nucleotides: 15. As regards this clonotype: Its specificity is unknown.

The chain joins TRBV20-1 to TRBJ2-1, with 8 bases aligning to TRBD1. This receptor was obtained from a girl aged 5 to 17 with multiple sclerosis. The sample taken for sequencing was blood. The CDR3 sequence is CSASRTGSLGDEQFF. DNA of the CDR3: TGCAGTGCGAGCCGGACAGGGAGTTTGGGGGATGAGCAGTTCTTC.